Sequencing of this T cell receptor (beta chain) was carried out in a study of T cells after yellow fever vaccination. Each CDR3 protein gets one entry after TCRdb re-called the 5' RACE reads with MiXCR. This table has 500,000 to 550,000 distinct CDR3 sequences, around a fifth appearing once. V lost 3 bases and J 1 base, leaving 15 bases between the germline ends. The CDR3 spans 16 residues. Germline V gene lookup returns CDR1 SGDLS and CDR2 YYNGEE. This clonotype has just a few counts. The chain carries TRBV9 and TRBJ2-3; maybe TRBD1 (6 bases). The clonotype was recovered from a man aged 18-30 years who received the YFV17D yellow fever vaccine. The sequences come from PBMCs, collected roughly 23 days after the first yellow fever vaccination. DNA of the CDR3: TGTGCCAGCAGCGACGTACAGGGTATTGGCACAGATACGCAGTATTTT. This gives the protein CASSDVQGIGTDTQYF.